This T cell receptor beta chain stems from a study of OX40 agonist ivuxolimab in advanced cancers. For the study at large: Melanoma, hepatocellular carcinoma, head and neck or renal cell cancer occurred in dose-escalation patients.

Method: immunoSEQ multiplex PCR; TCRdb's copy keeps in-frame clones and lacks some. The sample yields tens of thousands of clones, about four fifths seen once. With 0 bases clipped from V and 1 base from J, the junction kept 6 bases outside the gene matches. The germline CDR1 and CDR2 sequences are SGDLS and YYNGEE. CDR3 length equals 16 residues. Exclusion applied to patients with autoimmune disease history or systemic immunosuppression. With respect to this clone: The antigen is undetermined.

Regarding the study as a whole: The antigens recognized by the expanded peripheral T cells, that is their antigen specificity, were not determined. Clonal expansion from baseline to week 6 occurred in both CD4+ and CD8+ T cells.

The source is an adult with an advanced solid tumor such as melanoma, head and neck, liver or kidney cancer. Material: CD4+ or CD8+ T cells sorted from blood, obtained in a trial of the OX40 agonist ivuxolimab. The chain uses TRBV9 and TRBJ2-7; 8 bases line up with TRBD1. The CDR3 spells CASSVGRTGPSYEQYF. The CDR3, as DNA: TGTGCCAGCAGCGTAGGCCGGACAGGGCCTTCCTACGAGCAGTACTTC.